This TCR beta chain was observed in a study of T-cell memory formation after mild COVID-19. TCRdb processed the 5' RACE reads anew with MiXCR; each CDR3 protein has one entry. The table lists roughly 310,000 distinct CDR3 sequences, less than 20% of them singletons. Many counts were recorded for this clonotype. The CDR3 sequence is 12 residues long. J lost 5 bases, V lost 6 bases, and 3 bases had no gene match. CDR1 is SQVTM and CDR2 is ANQGSEA in the germline V gene. This receptor was identified in a man younger than 35 who had mild COVID-19 (a few samples of this study predate the infection). Cell type and time point are not known. The sample was PBMCs or a T cell subset sorted from them (not recorded which). The J gene is TRBJ2-3, the V gene TRBV29-1, with 9 nucleotides matching TRBD2. The CDR3 bases are TGCAGCGTGGCGGGGGGGAGAGATACGCAGTATTTT. Encoded protein: CSVAGGRDTQYF.